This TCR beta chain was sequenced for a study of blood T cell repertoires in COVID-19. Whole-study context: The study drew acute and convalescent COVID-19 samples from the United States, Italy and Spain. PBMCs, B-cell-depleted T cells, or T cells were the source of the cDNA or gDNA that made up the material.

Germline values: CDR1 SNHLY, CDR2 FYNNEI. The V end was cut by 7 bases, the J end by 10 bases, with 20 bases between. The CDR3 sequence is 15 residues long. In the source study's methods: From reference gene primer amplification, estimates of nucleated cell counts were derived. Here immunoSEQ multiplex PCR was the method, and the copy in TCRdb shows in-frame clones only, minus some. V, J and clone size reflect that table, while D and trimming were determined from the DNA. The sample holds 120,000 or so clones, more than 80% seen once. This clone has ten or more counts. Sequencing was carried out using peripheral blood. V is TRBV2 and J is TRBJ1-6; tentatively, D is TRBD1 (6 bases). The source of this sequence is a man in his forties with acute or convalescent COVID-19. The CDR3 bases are TGTGCCAGCACCCTGGACAGCCTCGGGGACTCACCCCTCCACTTT. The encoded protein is CASTLDSLGDSPLHF.